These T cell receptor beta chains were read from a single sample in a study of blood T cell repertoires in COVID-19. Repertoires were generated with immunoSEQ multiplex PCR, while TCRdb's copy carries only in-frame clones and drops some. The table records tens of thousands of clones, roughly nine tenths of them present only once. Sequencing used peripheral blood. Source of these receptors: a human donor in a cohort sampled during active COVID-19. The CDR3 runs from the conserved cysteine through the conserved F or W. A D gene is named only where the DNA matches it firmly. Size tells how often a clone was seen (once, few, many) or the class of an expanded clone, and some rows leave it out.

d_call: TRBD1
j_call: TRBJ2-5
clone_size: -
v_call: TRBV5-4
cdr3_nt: TGTGCCAGCAGCCCGACAGGGGGCCCGCAAGAGACCCAGTACTTC
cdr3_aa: CASSPTGGPQETQYF

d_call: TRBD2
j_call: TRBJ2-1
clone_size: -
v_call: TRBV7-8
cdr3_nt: TGTGCCAGCAGCTTAGGCGGGAGGGGGTCCTACAATGAGCAGTTCTTC
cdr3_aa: CASSLGGRGSYNEQFF

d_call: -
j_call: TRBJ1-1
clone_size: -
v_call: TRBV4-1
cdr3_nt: TGCGCCAGCAGCCAAGAAGGCTGGGGAGGTGAAGCTTTCTTT
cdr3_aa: CASSQEGWGGEAFF

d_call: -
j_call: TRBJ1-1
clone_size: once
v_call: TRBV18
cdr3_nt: TGTGCCAGCTCACCACGGGGGGGGAACACTGAAGCTTTCTTT
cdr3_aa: CASSPRGGNTEAFF

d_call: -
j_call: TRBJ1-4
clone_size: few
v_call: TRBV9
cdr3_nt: TGTGCCAGCAGCGTAGACAACCTTGTCCACGAAAAACTGTTTTTT
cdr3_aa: CASSVDNLVHEKLFF

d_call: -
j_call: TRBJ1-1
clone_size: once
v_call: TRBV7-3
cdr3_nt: TGTGCCAGCAGCCCGGGAGGGGTGGGGGACACTGAAGCTTTCTTT
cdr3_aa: CASSPGGVGDTEAFF

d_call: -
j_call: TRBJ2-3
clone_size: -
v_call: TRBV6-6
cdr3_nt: TGTGCCAGCAATAATCCGGGACATACCACAGATACGCAGTATTTT
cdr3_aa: CASNNPGHTTDTQYF

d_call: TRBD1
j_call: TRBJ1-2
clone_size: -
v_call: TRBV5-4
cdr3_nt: TGTGCCAGCAGCCCGGGGACAGGGAACTCCGGCTACACCTTC
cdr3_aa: CASSPGTGNSGYTF

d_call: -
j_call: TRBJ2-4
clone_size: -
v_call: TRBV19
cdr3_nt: TGTGCCACCGTTGAGAGAGCCAAAAACATTCAGTACTTC
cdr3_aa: CATVERAKNIQYF

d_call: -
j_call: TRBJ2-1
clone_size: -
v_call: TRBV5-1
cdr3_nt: TGCGCCAGCAGCTTGCGGCAGGGATACAATGAGCAGTTCTTC
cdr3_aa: CASSLRQGYNEQFF

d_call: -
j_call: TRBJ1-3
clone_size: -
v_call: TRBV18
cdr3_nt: TGTGCCAGCTCACCACCGGGGGCGAACACCATATATTTT
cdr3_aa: CASSPPGANTIYF

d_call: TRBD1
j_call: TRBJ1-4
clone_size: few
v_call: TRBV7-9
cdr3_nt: TGTGCCAGCAGCTCGGGACAGGGGACAACTAATGAAAAACTGTTTTTT
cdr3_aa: CASSSGQGTTNEKLFF

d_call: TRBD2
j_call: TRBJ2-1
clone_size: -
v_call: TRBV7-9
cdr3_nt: TGTGCCAGCAGCCCCCCTCCCGCGGGGGGGCGGAATGAGCAGTTCTTC
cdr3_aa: CASSPPPAGGRNEQFF

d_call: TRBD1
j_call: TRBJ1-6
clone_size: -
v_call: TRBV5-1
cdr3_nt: TGCGCCAGCAGCTTTGGAGCAGGGGGCGAGTCACCCCTCCACTTT
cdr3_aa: CASSFGAGGESPLHF

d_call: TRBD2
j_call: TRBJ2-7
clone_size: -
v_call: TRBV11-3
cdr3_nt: TGTGCCAGCAGCTTAGATCCCAGCGGGAGGCCACCCAGGGAGCAGTACTTC
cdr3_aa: CASSLDPSGRPPREQYF

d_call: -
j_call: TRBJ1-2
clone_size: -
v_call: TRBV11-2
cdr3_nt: TGTGCCAGCAGCTTTGAACGGATGGGCGGCTACACCTTC
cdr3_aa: CASSFERMGGYTF

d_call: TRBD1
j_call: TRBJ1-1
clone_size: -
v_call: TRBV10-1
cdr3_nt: TGCGCCAGCAGCGACGACAGGGGAAGGTCGGCTTTCTTT
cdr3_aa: CASSDDRGRSAFF

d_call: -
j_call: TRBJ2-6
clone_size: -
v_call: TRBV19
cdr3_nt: TGTGCCAGTAATGGTGGCGGATCTGGGGCCAACGTCCTGACTTTC
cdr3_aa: CASNGGGSGANVLTF

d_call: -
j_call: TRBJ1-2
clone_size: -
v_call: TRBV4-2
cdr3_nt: TGTGCCAGCAGCCAAGAATATGGAGGGCCGGGTGGCTACACCTTC
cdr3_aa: CASSQEYGGPGGYTF

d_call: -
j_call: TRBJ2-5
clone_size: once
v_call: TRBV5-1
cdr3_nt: TGCGCCAGCAGCGAGGTGGGCGGGTTTCAAGAGACCCAGTACTTC
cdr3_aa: CASSEVGGFQETQYF

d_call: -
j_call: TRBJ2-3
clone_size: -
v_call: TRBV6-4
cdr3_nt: TGTGCCAGCAGTCGAGAGAGGTCAGATACGCAGTATTTT
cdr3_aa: CASSRERSDTQYF

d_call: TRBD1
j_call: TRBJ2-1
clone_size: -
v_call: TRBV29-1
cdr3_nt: TGCAGCGTTGAAGTTTGGGACAGGGAAACCTACAATGAGCAGTTCTTC
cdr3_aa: CSVEVWDRETYNEQFF

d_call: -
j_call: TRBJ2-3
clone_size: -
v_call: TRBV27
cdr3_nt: TGTGCCAGCTATCCGGGACTGAATCCTAGTACGCAGTATTTT
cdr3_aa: CASYPGLNPSTQYF

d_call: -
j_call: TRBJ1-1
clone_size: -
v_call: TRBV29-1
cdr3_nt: TGCAGCGTTGCTTTGGACAGGAACACTGAAGCTTTCTTT
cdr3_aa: CSVALDRNTEAFF

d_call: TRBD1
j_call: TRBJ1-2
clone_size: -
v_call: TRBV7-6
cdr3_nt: TGTGCCAGCAGCTTAGACAGGGGTAAAGGCTACACCTTC
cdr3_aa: CASSLDRGKGYTF

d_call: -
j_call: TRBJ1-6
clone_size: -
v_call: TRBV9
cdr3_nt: TGTGCCAGCAGCGTATGGGGAGGCGCGCCCCTCCACTTT
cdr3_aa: CASSVWGGAPLHF

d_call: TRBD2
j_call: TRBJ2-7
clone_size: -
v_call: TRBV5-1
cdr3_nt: TGCGCCAGCAGCTTGGTGGCGGGAGTCTACGAGCAGTACTTC
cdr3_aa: CASSLVAGVYEQYF

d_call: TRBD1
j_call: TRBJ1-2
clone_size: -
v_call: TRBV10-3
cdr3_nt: TGTGCCATCAGTCACGGGGACAGGGAAGAAAGGGGTAACTATGGCTACACCTTC
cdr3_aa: CAISHGDREERGNYGYTF

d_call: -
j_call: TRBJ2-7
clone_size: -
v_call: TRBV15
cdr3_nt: TGTGCCACCAGCAGAGGAAAGGAGAGCTCCTACGAGCAGTACTTC
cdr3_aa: CATSRGKESSYEQYF

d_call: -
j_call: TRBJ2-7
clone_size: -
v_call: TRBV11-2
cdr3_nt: TGTGCCAGCAGCGGTTTACAGGTTTCAGGCGAGCAGTACTTC
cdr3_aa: CASSGLQVSGEQYF

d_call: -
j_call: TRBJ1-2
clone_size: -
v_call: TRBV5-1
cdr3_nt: TGCGCCAGCAGCTTGGGGCAGTCTGATATCTATGGCTACACCTTC
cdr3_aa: CASSLGQSDIYGYTF

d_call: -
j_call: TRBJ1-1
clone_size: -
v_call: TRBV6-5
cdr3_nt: TGTGCCAGCAGTTACTCGGGAGGCACCAACACTGAAGCTTTCTTT
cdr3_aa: CASSYSGGTNTEAFF

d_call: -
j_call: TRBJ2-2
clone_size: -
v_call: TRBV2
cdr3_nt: TGTGCCACGACGGGACTCGAGAACACCGGGGAGCTGTTTTTT
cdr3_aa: CATTGLENTGELFF